The clone carrying this T cell receptor (beta chain) was observed at least ten times. Its specificity is not known. TCRdb used MiXCR to reprocess the RT-PCR reads, holding one entry per CDR3 protein. Among about 300,000 distinct CDR3 sequences listed, just over 20% were seen once. This entry is derived from a study of response to subunit inactivated influenza vaccine. Study-wide results and limits: With each seasonal influenza vaccination, the authors suggested, few new T cells are recruited.

This receptor was identified in a man between 50 and 75 years old who received an inactivated influenza vaccine. Material: PBMCs from blood, obtained about 20 months after vaccination.

The CDR3 DNA reads as TGTGCCAGCAGTTATTTCCGGAACCCAATCGAAAAACTGTTTTTT. This gives the protein CASSYFRNPIEKLFF. V and J are TRBV6-2 or TRBV6-3 and TRBJ1-4; no firm D call. The CDR3 extends over 15 amino acids. V was clipped by 3 bases and J by 8 bases, with 16 bases between them. CDR1 is MNHEY, CDR2 SVGEGT, per germline.